Shown below are 15 T cell receptor beta chains from a single sample sequenced in a study of tumor-infiltrating lymphocytes in primary liver carcinoma. Starting material of 500 ng total RNA yielded TCR beta cDNA via a constant-region primer. The TCR beta library was amplified through three nested multiplex PCR rounds in a modified ARM-PCR procedure. TRBV1-TRBV30 forward primers paired with a C-beta reverse primer were used in the first two PCR rounds, which ran about 11 cycles each. TCRdb used MiXCR to reprocess the multiplex PCR reads, holding one entry per CDR3 protein. The sample includes around 210,000 distinct CDR3 sequences, about two thirds of them seen just once. Unsorted whole blood yielded blood RNA, and germline DNA was extracted as well. Sequenced: peripheral blood. These receptors all stem from a woman aged 55 to 70 with primary liver carcinoma and hepatitis B virus infection.

Remarks on this clonotype: The CDR3 end shows no conserved phenylalanine or tryptophan, and so a read error is likely. J is TRBJ2-7 and V is TRBV11-3; D remains unclear. CDR1 is SGHNT and CDR2 is YENEEA in the germline V gene. This CDR3 has 11 residues. This chain's CDR3 is CASSVEYEQYL. CDR3 DNA: TGTGCCAGCAGCGTAGAGTACGAGCAGTACTTG.

In the case of this clonotype: At one end, the junction sequence differs from germline, possibly due to a read error. The chain recombines TRBV12-3 or TRBV12-4 with TRBJ2-7; weak D call: TRBD2 (7 bases). The CDR3 runs 12 residues. DNA for the CDR3: TGTGCCAGCAGTTTTCGGGCGCGGGGGCAGTATTTC. Its protein product is CASSFRARGQYF.

Comments on this clonotype: A junction boundary mismatches the germline segment, possibly from a read error. This chain uses TRBV11-2 with TRBJ2-3; D is uncertain. Germline CDR1 SGHAT, CDR2 FQNNGV. The CDR3 consists of 14 residues. The CDR3 region has the DNA TGCGCCAACAACACGACACCTAGCACAGATACGCAGTATTTT. This translates into CANNTTPSTDTQYF.

The gene calls are TRBV28 and TRBJ1-2, with unresolved D. V lost 3 bases to trimming and J lost 4 bases, with 6 bases between them. The CDR3 loop spans 12 amino acids. Germline CDR1 reads MDHEN; CDR2 reads SYDVKM. The CDR3 nucleotides are TGTGCCAGCAGTTTGGCCTCCTATGGCTACACCTTC. This encodes CASSLASYGYTF.

This clonotype occurred a few times. A much larger clone is a single base away; this may be a read error. The rearrangement uses TRBV29-1 and TRBJ2-2; D gene uncertain. Trimming shortened V by 7 bases and J by 2 bases, and 5 bases separated the two germline ends. This CDR3 is 11 amino acids long. Germline-derived CDR1 and CDR2 are SQVTM and ANQGSEA. In DNA form, the CDR3 reads TGCAGCGCTCTCAACACCGGGGAGCTGTTTTTT. Translating gives CSALNTGELFF.

The gene calls are TRBV21-1 and TRBJ2-7. TRBV21-1 is designated a pseudogene. The CDR3 runs 15 residues. The CDR3 DNA reads TGTGCCAGCACTAAAGGTGCAGGAAACTCCTACGAGCAGTACTTC. It encodes CASTKGAGNSYEQYF.

This clonotype was seen more than once but under ten times. The chain is built from TRBV10-3 and TRBJ2-3; 7 nucleotides match TRBD1. CDR1 is ENHRY and CDR2 is SYGVKD in the germline V gene. This CDR3 is built from 17 residues. Trimming took 4 bases from V and 1 from J; bases not matched to a gene: 11. Here the CDR3 reads CAISGTVGGQGTDTQYF. The CDR3 DNA sequence: TGTGCCATCAGTGGGACCGTGGGTGGACAGGGCACAGATACGCAGTATTTT.

This clonotype was seen a single time. The chain carries TRBV11-3 and TRBJ2-1; D may be TRBD1 or TRBD2 (5 bases each). The V gene's germline CDR1 is SGHNT and CDR2 YENEEA. Trimming left V 5 bases short and J 6 bases short, with 17 bases between. This CDR3 is built from 15 residues. The CDR3 is CASSPPGGRGNEQFF. The CDR3, as DNA: TGTGCCAGCAGCCCCCCTGGGGGAAGAGGCAATGAGCAGTTCTTC.

The gene calls are TRBV4-1 and TRBJ1-1; D not resolved. With 11 bases removed from V and 1 base from J, the gap between germline ends came to 14 bases. Germline V gene sequence: CDR1 MGHRA, CDR2 YSYEKL. The CDR3 runs to 13 residues. DNA of the CDR3: TGCGCCGGCGGCCAAGATACGAACACTGAAGCTTTCTTT. Translating it yields CAGGQDTNTEAFF.

This clonotype was observed a handful of times. The rearrangement joins TRBV6-1 to TRBJ1-1, with TRBD1 as a possible D gene (6 bases). CDR3 size: 15 residues. Trimming stripped 2 bases from V and 1 base from J, with 11 bases between. Germline CDR1 and CDR2: MNHNS and SASEGT. The CDR3 is CASSEKSRGNTEAFF. CDR3 coding DNA: TGTGCCAGCAGTGAAAAGTCCAGGGGGAACACTGAAGCTTTCTTT.

Remarks on this clonotype: This could be a read error, since a much larger clone is one nucleotide away. In DNA, the CDR3 is TGCTCCAGCAGCGCGGACAGGGCCCTCAAGTACTTC. Its protein is CSSSADRALKYF. J is TRBJ2-5 and V is TRBV5-1; the match to TRBD1 covers 8 bases. The CDR3 is 12 residues long. Germline V gene data show CDR1 as SGHRS and CDR2 as YFSETQ.

The table lists this clonotype with a count of one. The rearrangement joins TRBV7-9 to TRBJ2-3; D remains ambiguous. The J call may be mistaken, given a closer DNA end match to TRBJ1-5. The CDR3 has 19 amino acids. The germline V gene has CDR1 SEHNR and CDR2 FQNEAQ (reference sequence). CDR3 nucleotide sequence: TGTGCCAGCAGCTTAGCGGGATGGAGCGGGCCAAAAGGCACAGATACGCAGCATTTT. As protein: CASSLAGWSGPKGTDTQHF.

The V gene is TRBV6-1, the J gene TRBJ1-1; weak D call: TRBD1 (5 bases). The CDR3 consists of 15 residues. Germline V gives CDR1 MNHNS, CDR2 SASEGT. V lost 9 bases, J lost 1 base, and 18 bases lay in between. CDR3 coding DNA: TGTGCCAGTTCCCAGTGGGGGAACGGGAACACTGAAGCTTTCTTT. Its protein product is CASSQWGNGNTEAFF.

The V call is TRBV6-2 or TRBV6-3, the J call TRBJ1-2; D is uncertain. Trimming took off 5 bases at V and 3 bases at J, with 10 bases between the two ends. Germline V gene sequence: CDR1 MNHEY, CDR2 SVGEGT. The CDR3 totals 13 residues. The CDR3 DNA is TGTGCCAGCAGTAAGGACCGTGACTATGGCTACACCTTC. As protein: CASSKDRDYGYTF.

The chain recombines TRBV5-1 with TRBJ2-7, with a weak D call TRBD2 (5 bases). Germline V lookup: CDR1 SGHRS, CDR2 YFSETQ. The V end lost 0 bases, the J end lost 1 base, and 11 bases lay between the germline ends. There are 15 residues in the CDR3. CDR3 DNA: TGCGCCAGCAGCTTGGGGGGAGTTAGATCCTACGAGCAGTACTTC. Amino acid sequence: CASSLGGVRSYEQYF. The whole variable domain, remainder taken from reference TRBV5-1 and TRBJ2-7, is KAGVTQTPRYLIKTRGQQVTLSCSPISGHRSVSWYQQTPGQGLQFLFEYFSETQRNKGNFPGRFSGRQFSNSRSEMNVSTLELGDSALYLCASSLGGVRSYEQYFGPGTRLTVT.